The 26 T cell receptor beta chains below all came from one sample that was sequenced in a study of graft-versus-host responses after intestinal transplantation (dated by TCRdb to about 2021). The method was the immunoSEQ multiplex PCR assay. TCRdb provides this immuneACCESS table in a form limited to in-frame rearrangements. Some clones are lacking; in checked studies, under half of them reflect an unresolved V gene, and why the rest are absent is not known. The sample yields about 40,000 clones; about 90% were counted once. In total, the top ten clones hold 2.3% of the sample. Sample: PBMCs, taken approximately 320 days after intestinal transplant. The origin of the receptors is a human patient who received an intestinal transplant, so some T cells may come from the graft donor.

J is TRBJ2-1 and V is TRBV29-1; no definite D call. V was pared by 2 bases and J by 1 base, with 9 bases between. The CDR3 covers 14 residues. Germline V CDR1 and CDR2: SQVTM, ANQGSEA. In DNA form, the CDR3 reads TGCAGCGTTGAATTATCCAGATCCTACAATGAGCAGTTCTTC. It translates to CSVELSRSYNEQFF.

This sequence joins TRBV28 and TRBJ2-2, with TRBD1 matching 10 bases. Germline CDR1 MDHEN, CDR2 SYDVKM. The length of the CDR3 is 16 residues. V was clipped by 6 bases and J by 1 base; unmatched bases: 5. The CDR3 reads CASSRRTGGNTGELFF. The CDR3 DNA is TGTGCCAGCAGCCGCCGGACAGGGGGGAACACCGGGGAGCTGTTTTTT.

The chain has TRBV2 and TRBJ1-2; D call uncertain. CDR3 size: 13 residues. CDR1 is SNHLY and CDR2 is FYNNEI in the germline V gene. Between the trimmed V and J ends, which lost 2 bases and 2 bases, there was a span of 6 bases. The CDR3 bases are TGTGCCAGCAGTGAATTCCAAAACTATGGCTACACCTTC. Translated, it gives CASSEFQNYGYTF. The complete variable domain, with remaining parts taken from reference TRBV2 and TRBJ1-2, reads EPEVTQTPSHQVTQMGQEVILRCVPISNHLYFYWYRQILGQKVEFLVSFYNNEISEKSEIFDDQFSVERPDGSNFTLKIRSTKLEDSAMYFCASSEFQNYGYTFGSGTRLTVV.

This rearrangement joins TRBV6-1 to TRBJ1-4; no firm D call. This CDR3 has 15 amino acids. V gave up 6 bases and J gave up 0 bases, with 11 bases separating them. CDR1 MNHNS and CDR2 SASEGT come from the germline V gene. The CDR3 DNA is TGTGCCAGCAGGGCAGGCCGAGCAACTAATGAAAAACTGTTTTTT. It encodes CASRAGRATNEKLFF.

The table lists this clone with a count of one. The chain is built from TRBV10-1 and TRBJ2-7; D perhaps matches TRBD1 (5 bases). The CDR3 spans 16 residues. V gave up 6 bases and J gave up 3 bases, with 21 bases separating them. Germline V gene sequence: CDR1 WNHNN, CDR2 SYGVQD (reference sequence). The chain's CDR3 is CASRPFFGAWCYEQYF. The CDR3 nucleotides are TGCGCCAGCAGACCCTTTTTTGGGGCTTGGTGCTACGAGCAGTACTTC.

The CDR3 sequence: CASSPAFPYNEQFF. CDR3 DNA: TGTGCCAGCAGCCCTGCGTTTCCCTACAATGAGCAGTTCTTC. The chain is built from TRBV6-1 and TRBJ2-1; D not certain. Trimming cost V 6 bases and J 2 bases, with 11 bases left between them. The CDR3 runs to 14 residues. The germline V gene has CDR1 MNHNS and CDR2 SASEGT.

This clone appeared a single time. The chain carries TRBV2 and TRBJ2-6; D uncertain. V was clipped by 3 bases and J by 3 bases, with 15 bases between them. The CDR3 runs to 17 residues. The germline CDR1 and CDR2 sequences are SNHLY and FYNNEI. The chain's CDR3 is CASSDPQGFSGANVLTF. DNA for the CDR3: TGTGCCAGCAGTGACCCTCAAGGGTTTAGTGGGGCCAACGTCCTGACTTTC.

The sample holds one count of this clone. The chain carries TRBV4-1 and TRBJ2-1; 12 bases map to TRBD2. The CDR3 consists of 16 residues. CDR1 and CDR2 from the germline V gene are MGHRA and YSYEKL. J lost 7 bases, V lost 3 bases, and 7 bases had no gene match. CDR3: CASSHPTSGSGNEQFF. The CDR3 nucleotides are TGCGCCAGCAGCCATCCGACTAGCGGGAGTGGTAATGAGCAGTTCTTC.

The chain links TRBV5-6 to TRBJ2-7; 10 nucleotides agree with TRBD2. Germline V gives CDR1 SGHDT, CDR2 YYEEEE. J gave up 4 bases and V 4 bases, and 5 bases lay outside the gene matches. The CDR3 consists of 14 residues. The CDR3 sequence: CASSESGGAYEQYF. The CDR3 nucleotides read TGTGCCAGCAGCGAAAGCGGGGGGGCTTACGAGCAGTACTTC.

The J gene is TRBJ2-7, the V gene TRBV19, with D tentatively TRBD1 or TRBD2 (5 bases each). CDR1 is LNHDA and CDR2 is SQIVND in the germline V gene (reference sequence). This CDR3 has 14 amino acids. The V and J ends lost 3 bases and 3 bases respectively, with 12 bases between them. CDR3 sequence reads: CASSMRRGGYEQYF. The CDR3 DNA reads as TGTGCCAGTAGTATGCGGCGTGGGGGCTACGAGCAGTACTTC.

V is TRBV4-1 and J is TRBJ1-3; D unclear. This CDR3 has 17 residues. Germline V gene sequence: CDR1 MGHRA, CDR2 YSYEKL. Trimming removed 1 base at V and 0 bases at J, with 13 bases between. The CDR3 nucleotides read TGCGCCAGCAGCCAAGTTAGGACGGCGAACTCTGGAAACACCATATATTTT. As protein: CASSQVRTANSGNTIYF.

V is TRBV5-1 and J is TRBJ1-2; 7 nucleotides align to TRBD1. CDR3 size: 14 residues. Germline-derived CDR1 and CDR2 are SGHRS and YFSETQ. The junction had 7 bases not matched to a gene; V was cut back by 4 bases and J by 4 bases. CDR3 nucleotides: TGCGCCAGCAGCCTGGGACAGACACGCTATGGCTACACCTTC. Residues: CASSLGQTRYGYTF.

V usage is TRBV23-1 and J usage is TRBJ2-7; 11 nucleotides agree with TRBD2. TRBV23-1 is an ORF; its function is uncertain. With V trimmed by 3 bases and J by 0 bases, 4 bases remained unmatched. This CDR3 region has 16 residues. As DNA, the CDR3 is TGCGCCAGCAGTCAGGAAACTAGCGGGGGCTCCTACGAGCAGTACTTC. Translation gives CASSQETSGGSYEQYF.

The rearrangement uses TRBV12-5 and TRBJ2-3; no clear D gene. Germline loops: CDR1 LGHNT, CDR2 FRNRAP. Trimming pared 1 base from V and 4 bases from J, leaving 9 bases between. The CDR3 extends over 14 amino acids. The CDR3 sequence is CASGLALHSDTQYF. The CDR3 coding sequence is TGTGCTAGTGGTTTGGCCCTACACTCAGATACGCAGTATTTT.

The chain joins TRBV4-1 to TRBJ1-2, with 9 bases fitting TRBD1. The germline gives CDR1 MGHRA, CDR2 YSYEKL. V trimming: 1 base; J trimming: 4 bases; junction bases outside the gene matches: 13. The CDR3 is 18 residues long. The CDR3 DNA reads TGCGCCAGCAGCCAAGTGACAGGGGGATCGGCACAAAGCTATGGCTACACCTTC. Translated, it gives CASSQVTGGSAQSYGYTF.

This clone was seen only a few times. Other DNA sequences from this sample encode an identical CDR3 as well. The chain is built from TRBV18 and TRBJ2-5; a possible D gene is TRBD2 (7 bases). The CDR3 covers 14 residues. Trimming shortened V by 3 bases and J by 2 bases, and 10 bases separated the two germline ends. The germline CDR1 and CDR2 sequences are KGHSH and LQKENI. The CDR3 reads CASSPGGQQETQYF. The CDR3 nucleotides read TGTGCCAGCTCACCGGGGGGGCAACAAGAGACCCAGTACTTC.

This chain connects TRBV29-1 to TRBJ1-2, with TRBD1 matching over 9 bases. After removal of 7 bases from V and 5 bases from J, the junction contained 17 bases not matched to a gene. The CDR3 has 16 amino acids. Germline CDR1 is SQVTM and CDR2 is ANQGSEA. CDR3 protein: CSDIGTGSSSQYGYTF. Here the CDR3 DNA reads TGCAGCGATATAGGGACAGGGAGTTCGTCGCAATATGGCTACACCTTC. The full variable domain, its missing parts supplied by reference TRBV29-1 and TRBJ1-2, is SAVISQKPSRDICQRGTSLTIQCQVDSQVTMMFWYRQQPGQSLTLIATANQGSEATYESGFVIDKFPISRPNLTFSTLTVSNMSPEDSSIYLCSDIGTGSSSQYGYTFGSGTRLTVV.

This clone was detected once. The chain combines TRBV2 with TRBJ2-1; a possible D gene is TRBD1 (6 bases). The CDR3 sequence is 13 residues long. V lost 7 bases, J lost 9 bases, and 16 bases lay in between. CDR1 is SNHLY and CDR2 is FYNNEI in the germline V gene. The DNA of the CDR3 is TGTGCCAGCATCAGGGCGTTAGGGGGTGAGCAGTTCTTC. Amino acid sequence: CASIRALGGEQFF.

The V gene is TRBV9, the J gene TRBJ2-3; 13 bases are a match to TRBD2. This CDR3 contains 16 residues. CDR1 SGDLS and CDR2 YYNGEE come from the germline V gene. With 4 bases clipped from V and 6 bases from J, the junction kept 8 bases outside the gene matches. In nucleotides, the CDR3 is TGTGCCAGCAGCCCTGGACTAGCGGGAGCACCCGATACGCAGTATTTT. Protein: CASSPGLAGAPDTQYF.

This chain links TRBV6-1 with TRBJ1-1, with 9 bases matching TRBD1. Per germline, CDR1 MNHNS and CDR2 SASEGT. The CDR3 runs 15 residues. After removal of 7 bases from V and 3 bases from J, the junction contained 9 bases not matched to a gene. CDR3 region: CASTQGARRDTEAFF. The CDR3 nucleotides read TGTGCCAGCACACAGGGGGCGCGTAGGGACACTGAAGCTTTCTTT.

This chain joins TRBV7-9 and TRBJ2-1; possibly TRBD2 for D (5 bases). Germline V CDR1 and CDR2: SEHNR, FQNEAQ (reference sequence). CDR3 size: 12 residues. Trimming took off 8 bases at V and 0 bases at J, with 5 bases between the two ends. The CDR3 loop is CASGSSYNEQFF. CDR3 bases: TGTGCCAGCGGGAGCTCCTACAATGAGCAGTTCTTC.

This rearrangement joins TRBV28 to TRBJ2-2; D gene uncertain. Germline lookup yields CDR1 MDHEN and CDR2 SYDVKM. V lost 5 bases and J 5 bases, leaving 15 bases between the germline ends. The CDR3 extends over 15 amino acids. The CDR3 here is CASSPPPTYTGELFF. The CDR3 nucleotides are TGTGCCAGCAGTCCCCCCCCCACGTATACCGGGGAGCTGTTTTTT.

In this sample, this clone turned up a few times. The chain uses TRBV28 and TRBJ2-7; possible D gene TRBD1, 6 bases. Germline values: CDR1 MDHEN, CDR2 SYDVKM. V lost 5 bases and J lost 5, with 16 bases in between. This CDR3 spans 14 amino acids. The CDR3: CASSTRGGVNEQYF. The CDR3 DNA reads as TGTGCCAGCAGTACCCGAGGGGGAGTCAACGAGCAGTACTTC.

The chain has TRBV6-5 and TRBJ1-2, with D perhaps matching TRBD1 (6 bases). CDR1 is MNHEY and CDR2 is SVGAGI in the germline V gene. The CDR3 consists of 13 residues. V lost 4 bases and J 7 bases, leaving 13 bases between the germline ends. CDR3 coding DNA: TGTGCCAGCAGTTTAGATACAGGGAGTGGCTACACCTTC. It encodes CASSLDTGSGYTF.

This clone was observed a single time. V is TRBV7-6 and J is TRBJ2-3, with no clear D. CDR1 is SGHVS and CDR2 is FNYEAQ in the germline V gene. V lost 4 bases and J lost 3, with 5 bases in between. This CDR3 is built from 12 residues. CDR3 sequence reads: CASSSWTDTQYF. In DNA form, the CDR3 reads TGTGCCAGCAGCTCCTGGACAGATACGCAGTATTTT.

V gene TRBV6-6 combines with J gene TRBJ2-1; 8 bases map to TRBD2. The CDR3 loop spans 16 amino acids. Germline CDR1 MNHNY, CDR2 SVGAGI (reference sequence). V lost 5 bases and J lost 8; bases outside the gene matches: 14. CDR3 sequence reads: CASSRLSGRGTYEQFF. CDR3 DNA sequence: TGTGCCAGCAGTCGGCTAAGCGGGAGAGGGACCTATGAGCAGTTCTTC.